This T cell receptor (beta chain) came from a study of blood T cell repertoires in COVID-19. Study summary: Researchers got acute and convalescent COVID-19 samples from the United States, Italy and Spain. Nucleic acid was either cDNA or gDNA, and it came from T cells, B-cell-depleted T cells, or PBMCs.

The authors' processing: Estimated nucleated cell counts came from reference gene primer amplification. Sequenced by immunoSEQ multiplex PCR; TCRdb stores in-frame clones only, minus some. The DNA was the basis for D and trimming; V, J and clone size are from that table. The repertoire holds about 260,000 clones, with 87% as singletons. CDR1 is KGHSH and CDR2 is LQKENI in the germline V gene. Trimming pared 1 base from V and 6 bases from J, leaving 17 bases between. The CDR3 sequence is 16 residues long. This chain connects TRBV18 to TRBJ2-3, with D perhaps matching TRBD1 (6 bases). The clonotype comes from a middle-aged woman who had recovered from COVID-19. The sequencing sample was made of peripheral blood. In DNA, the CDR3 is TGTGCCAGCTCACCACTCCGGGACACTGGCGGGGATACGCAGTATTTT. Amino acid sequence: CASSPLRDTGGDTQYF.